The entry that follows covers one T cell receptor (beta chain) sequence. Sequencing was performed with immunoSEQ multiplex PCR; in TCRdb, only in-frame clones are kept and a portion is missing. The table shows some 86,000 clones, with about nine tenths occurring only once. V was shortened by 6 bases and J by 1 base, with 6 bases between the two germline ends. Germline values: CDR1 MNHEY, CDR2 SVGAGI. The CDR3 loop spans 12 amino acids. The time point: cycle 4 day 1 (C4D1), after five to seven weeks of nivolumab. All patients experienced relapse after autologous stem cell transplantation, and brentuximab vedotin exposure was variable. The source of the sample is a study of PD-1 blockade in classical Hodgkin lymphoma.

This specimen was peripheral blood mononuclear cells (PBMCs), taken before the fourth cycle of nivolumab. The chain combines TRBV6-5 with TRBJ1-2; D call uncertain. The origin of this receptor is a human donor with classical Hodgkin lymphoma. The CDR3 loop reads CASRPLNYGYTF. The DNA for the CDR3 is TGTGCCAGCAGGCCGCTTAACTATGGCTACACCTTC.